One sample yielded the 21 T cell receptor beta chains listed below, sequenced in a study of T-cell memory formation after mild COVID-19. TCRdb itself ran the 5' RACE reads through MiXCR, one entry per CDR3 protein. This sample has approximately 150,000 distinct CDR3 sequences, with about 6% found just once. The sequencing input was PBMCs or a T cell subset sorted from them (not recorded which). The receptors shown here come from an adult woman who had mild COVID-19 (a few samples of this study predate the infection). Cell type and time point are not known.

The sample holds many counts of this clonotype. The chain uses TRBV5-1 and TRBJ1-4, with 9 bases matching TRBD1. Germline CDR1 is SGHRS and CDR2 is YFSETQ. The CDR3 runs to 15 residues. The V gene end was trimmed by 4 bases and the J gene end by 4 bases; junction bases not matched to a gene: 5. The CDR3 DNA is TGCGCCAGCAGCCCTCCGGGACAGGGTAATGAAAAACTGTTTTTT. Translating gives CASSPPGQGNEKLFF.

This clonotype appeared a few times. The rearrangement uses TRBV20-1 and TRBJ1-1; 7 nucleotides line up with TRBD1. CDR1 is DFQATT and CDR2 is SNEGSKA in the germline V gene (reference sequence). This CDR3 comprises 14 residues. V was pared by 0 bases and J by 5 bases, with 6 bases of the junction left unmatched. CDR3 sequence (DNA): TGCAGTGCTAGAGATAGACAGGGAGTAACTGAAGCTTTCTTT. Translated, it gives CSARDRQGVTEAFF.

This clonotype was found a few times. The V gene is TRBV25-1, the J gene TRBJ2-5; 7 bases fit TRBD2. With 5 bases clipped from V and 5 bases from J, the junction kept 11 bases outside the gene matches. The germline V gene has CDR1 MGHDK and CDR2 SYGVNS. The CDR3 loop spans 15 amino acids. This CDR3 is CASSWVGRVRETQYF. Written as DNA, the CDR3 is TGTGCCAGCAGTTGGGTAGGGAGGGTCCGGGAGACCCAGTACTTC.

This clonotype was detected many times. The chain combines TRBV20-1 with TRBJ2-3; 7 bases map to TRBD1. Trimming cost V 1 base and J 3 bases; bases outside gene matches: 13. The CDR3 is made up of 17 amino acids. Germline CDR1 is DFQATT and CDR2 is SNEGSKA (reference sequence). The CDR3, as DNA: TGCAGTGCTAGAGGGGTTTATGTAGGGGGCAGGACAGATACGCAGTATTTT. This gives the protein CSARGVYVGGRTDTQYF.

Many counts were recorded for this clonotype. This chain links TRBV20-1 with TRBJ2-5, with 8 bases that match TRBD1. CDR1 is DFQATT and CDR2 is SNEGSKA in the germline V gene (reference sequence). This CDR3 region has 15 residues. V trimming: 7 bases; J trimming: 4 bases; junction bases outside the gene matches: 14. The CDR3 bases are TGCAGTGGGACTGCCGGCAGGGGGCAACGAGAGACCCAGTACTTC. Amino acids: CSGTAGRGQRETQYF.

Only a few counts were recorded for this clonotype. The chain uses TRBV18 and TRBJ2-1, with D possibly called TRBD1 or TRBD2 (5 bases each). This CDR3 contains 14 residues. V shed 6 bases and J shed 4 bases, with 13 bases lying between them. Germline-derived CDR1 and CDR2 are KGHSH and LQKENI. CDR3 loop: CASSTEGRYNEQFF. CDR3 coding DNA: TGTGCCAGCTCGACTGAGGGGCGATACAATGAGCAGTTCTTC. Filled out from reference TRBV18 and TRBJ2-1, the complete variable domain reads NAGVMQNPRHLVRRRGQEARLRCSPMKGHSHVYWYRQLPEEGLKFMVYLQKENIIDESGMPKERFSAEFPKEGPSILRIQQVVRGDSAAYFCASSTEGRYNEQFFGPGTRLTVL.

CDR3 loop: CASSPGQGANIQYF. In DNA form, the CDR3 reads TGTGCCAGCAGCCCGGGACAGGGGGCGAACATTCAGTACTTC. This sequence joins TRBV7-2 and TRBJ2-4, with TRBD1 matching 12 bases. Germline trimming cut 5 bases from V and 7 bases from J; bases unmatched to any gene: 3. CDR3 length equals 14 residues. The germline V gene has CDR1 SGHTA and CDR2 FQGNSA.

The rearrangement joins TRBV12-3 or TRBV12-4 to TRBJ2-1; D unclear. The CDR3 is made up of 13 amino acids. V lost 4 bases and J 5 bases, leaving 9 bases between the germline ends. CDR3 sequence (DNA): TGTGCCAGCAGTTCCGGATCAAACAATGAGCAGTTCTTC. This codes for CASSSGSNNEQFF.

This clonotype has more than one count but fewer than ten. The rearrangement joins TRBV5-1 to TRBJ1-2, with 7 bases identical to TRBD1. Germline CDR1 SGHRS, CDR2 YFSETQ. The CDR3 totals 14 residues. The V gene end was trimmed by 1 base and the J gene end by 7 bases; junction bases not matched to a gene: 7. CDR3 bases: TGCGCCAGCAGCTTGTCACAGGGGACTGGTGGCTACACCTTC. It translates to CASSLSQGTGGYTF.

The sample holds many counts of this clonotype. CDR3 DNA sequence: TGTGCCAGCAGTTACACGGGCAGGGGCCTCTCTGGGGCCAACGTCCTGACTTTC. It specifies CASSYTGRGLSGANVLTF. The genes are TRBV6-6 and TRBJ2-6, with a weak D call TRBD1 (6 bases). This CDR3 spans 18 amino acids. The V gene lost 2 bases and the J gene lost 0 bases, with 14 bases spanning the gap. CDR1 MNHNY and CDR2 SVGAGI come from the germline V gene (reference sequence).

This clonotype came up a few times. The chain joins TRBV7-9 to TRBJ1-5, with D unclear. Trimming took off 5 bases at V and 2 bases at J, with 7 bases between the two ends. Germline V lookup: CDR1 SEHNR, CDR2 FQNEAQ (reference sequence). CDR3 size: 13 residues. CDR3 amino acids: CASSPRGNQPQHF. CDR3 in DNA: TGTGCCAGCAGCCCCCGGGGCAATCAGCCCCAGCATTTT.

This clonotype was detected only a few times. This CDR3 is CASSLRTDSNYGYTF. DNA of the CDR3: TGTGCCAGCAGCCTTCGGACAGATTCTAACTATGGCTACACCTTC. The chain combines TRBV9 with TRBJ1-2, with D perhaps TRBD1 (6 bases). The CDR3 is 15 residues long. The germline V gene encodes CDR1 SGDLS and CDR2 YYNGEE. The V end was cut by 4 bases, the J end by 0 bases, with 13 bases between. The full variable domain, in which reference TRBV9 and TRBJ1-2 provide the parts outside the CDR3, is DSGVTQTPKHLITATGQRVTLRCSPRSGDLSVYWYQQSLDQGLQFLIQYYNGEERAKGNILERFSAQQFPDLHSELNLSSLELGDSALYFCASSLRTDSNYGYTFGSGTRLTVV.

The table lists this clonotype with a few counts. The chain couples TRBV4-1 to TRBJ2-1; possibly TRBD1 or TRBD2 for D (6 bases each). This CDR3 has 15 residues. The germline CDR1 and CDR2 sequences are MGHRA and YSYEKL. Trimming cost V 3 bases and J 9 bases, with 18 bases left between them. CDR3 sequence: CASSHTGPEGGEQFF. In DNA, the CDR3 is TGCGCCAGCAGCCACACCGGCCCTGAGGGGGGTGAGCAGTTCTTC.

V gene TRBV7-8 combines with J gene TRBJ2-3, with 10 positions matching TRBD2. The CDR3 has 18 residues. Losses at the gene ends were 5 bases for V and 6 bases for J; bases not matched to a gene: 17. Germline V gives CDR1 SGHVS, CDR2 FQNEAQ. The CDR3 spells CASSGQGTGTSVSDTQYF. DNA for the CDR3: TGTGCCAGCAGCGGCCAAGGAACCGGGACTAGCGTATCGGATACGCAGTATTTT.

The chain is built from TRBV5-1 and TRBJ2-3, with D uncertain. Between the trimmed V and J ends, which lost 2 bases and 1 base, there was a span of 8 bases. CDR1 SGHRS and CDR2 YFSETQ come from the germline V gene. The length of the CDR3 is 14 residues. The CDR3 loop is CASSFQAGTDTQYF. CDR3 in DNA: TGCGCCAGCAGCTTTCAGGCAGGCACAGATACGCAGTATTTT.

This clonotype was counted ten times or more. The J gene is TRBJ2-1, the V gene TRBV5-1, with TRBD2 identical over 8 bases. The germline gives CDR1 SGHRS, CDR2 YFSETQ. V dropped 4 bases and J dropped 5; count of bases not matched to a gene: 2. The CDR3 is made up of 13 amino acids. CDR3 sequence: CASSPGLDNEQFF. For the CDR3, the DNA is TGCGCCAGCAGCCCGGGACTAGACAATGAGCAGTTCTTC.

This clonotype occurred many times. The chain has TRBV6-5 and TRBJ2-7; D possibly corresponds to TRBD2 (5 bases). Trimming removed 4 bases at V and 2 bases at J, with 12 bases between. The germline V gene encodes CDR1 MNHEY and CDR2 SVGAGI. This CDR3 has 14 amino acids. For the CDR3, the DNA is TGTGCCAGCAGTTCCCGGGAAGGGCCCTACGAGCAGTACTTC. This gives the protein CASSSREGPYEQYF.

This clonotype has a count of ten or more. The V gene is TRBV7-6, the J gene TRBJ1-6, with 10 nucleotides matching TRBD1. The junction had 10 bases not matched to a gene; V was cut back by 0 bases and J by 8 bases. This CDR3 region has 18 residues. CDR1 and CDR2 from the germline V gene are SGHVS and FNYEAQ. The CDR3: CASSLARDRGRGDSPLHF. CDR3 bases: TGTGCCAGCAGCTTAGCGCGAGACAGGGGGCGCGGGGATTCACCCCTCCACTTT.

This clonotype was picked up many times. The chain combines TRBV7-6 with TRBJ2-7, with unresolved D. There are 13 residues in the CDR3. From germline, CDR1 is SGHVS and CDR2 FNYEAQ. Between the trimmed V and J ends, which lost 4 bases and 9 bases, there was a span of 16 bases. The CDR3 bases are TGTGCCAGCAGCTCGACCAAGGCAACCGGGCAGTACTTC. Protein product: CASSSTKATGQYF.

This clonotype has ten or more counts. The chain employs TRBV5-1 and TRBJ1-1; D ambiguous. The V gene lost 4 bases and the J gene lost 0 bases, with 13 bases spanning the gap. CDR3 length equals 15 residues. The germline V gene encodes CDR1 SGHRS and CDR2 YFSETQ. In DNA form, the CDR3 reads TGCGCCAGCAGCCTCGGACCTTTTATGAACACTGAAGCTTTCTTT. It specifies CASSLGPFMNTEAFF.

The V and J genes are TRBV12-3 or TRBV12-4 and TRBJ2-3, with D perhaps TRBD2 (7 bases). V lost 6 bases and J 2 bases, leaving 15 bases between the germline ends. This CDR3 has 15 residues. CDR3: CASSLGGGPTDTQYF. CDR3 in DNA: TGTGCCAGCAGCCTGGGAGGGGGACCCACAGATACGCAGTATTTT.